This T cell receptor beta chain was retrieved from a study of blood T cell repertoires in COVID-19. Study information: Sites across the United States, Italy and Spain contributed samples from acute and convalescent COVID-19.

Participants came from 24 US areas, aged roughly 18 to 89 years. Which cohort a participant joined came from the clinical history participants gave. V lost 7 bases to trimming and J lost 8 bases, with 18 bases between them. Germline loops: CDR1 SGHRS, CDR2 YFSETQ. CDR3 length: 13 amino acids. Original analysis: Amplification of reference gene primers provided the estimated nucleated cell counts. Data came from immunoSEQ multiplex PCR; TCRdb stores just in-frame clones and leaves some out. The DNA was the basis for D and trimming; V, J and clone size are from that table. The sample lists fewer than 300,000 clones; around 89% were seen once.

Input material: PBMCs or T cells enriched from blood (not recorded which). This clonotype was obtained from a middle-aged woman with acute COVID-19. V gene TRBV5-1 combines with J gene TRBJ1-2; TRBD1 might be the D (5 bases). Written as DNA, the CDR3 is TGCGCCAGCCACCGGACGGGGGTCGACGGCTACACCTTC. This translates into CASHRTGVDGYTF.